Each of the 27 T cell receptor beta chains below was sequenced from the same sample in a study of cytomegalovirus exposure and HLA in healthy donors. PCR used 60 Vbeta primers and 13 Jbeta primers. Generated by immunoSEQ multiplex PCR, the TCRdb table keeps only in-frame clones and is missing some. The table has 100,000 to 150,000 clones, 75% to 90% seen once. The sequenced sample was PBMCs. The receptors were gathered from a man under 40 in good health and CMV-seropositive.

The J gene is TRBJ1-3, the V gene TRBV5-1, with a tentative D call TRBD1 (6 bases). Trimming cost V 1 base and J 0 bases, with 11 bases left between them. The CDR3 has 16 residues. Germline values: CDR1 SGHRS, CDR2 YFSETQ. The CDR3 is CASSLSTGSSGNTIYF. The CDR3, as DNA: TGCGCCAGCAGCTTGTCGACAGGCAGCTCTGGAAACACCATATATTTT.

The rearrangement joins TRBV9 to TRBJ2-3; 11 bases align to TRBD2. This CDR3 contains 17 residues. The junction had 11 bases not matched to a gene; V was cut back by 2 bases and J by 6 bases. In germline, CDR1 is SGDLS, CDR2 YYNGEE. The CDR3 reads CASSVRASGGYGDTQYF. The CDR3 coding sequence is TGTGCCAGCAGCGTGAGAGCTAGCGGGGGGTACGGGGATACGCAGTATTTT. Variable domain in full (rest from reference TRBV9 and TRBJ2-3): DSGVTQTPKHLITATGQRVTLRCSPRSGDLSVYWYQQSLDQGLQFLIQYYNGEERAKGNILERFSAQQFPDLHSELNLSSLELGDSALYFCASSVRASGGYGDTQYFGPGTRLTVL.

Remarks on this clone: Distinct nucleotide sequences in the sample also encode this CDR3. The chain recombines TRBV30 with TRBJ1-6; tentatively, D is TRBD1 (5 bases). Trimming cost V 3 bases and J 6 bases, with 6 bases left between them. Germline CDR1 is GTSNPN and CDR2 is SVGIG (reference sequence). The CDR3 is 12 residues long. CDR3 sequence reads: CAWSRVNSPLHF. The CDR3 DNA follows: TGTGCCTGGAGCAGGGTTAATTCACCCCTCCACTTT. Full variable domain (outside the CDR3, taken from reference TRBV30 and TRBJ1-6): SQTIHQWPATLVQPVGSPLSLECTVEGTSNPNLYWYRQAAGRGLQLLFYSVGIGQISSEVPQNLSASRPQDRQFILSSKKLLLSDSGFYLCAWSRVNSPLHFGNGTRLTVT.

The CDR3 reads CASSMTPPVLEVYGYTF. As DNA, the CDR3 is TGTGCCAGTAGTATGACCCCGCCGGTGCTAGAGGTCTATGGCTACACCTTC. The chain recombines TRBV19 with TRBJ1-2; unclear D gene. V was clipped by 3 bases and J by 4 bases, with 21 bases between them. This CDR3 is built from 17 residues. Germline CDR1 reads LNHDA; CDR2 reads SQIVND (reference sequence).

The chain carries TRBV4-1 and TRBJ2-5; D uncertain. The CDR3 extends over 15 amino acids. V lost 0 bases and J lost 6, with 14 bases in between. CDR1 is MGHRA, CDR2 YSYEKL, per germline. CDR3 sequence (DNA): TGCGCCAGCAGCCAAGAGGATCTAGACTTAAAGACCCAGTACTTC. It translates to CASSQEDLDLKTQYF.

The genes are TRBV11-2 and TRBJ2-5; D is undetermined. The DNA end is more similar to TRBJ2-7, so the J call may be wrong. The germline V gene encodes CDR1 SGHAT and CDR2 FQNNGV. The CDR3 loop spans 13 amino acids. The CDR3 DNA sequence: TGTGCCAGCAGCTTAGATGTGAACTACGAGCAGTACTTC. It specifies CASSLDVNYEQYF.

The gene calls are TRBV2 and TRBJ1-5, with 11 nucleotides matching TRBD1. The germline V gene has CDR1 SNHLY and CDR2 FYNNEI. This CDR3 is 16 amino acids long. The V segment lost 4 bases and the J segment 0 bases; nucleotides outside the gene matches: 2. CDR3 bases: TGTGCCAGCAGTGGGACAGGGGGCTATAGCAATCAGCCCCAGCATTTT. Amino acids: CASSGTGGYSNQPQHF. The full variable domain, with the rest looked up from reference TRBV2 and TRBJ1-5, is EPEVTQTPSHQVTQMGQEVILRCVPISNHLYFYWYRQILGQKVEFLVSFYNNEISEKSEIFDDQFSVERPDGSNFTLKIRSTKLEDSAMYFCASSGTGGYSNQPQHFGDGTRLSIL.

As regards this clone: This specimen includes other DNA sequences encoding the same CDR3. This chain links TRBV27 with TRBJ1-1, with 8 bases that match TRBD1. The germline V gene encodes CDR1 MNHEY and CDR2 SMNVEV (reference sequence). CDR3 length: 14 amino acids. With V trimmed by 5 bases and J by 5 bases, 7 bases remained unmatched. In DNA form, the CDR3 reads TGTGCCAGCAGTCCCGGGCAGGGGGCAACTGAAGCTTTCTTT. This gives the protein CASSPGQGATEAFF.

The gene calls are TRBV19 and TRBJ2-5; no reliable D call. CDR3 length: 22 residues. V lost 4 bases, J lost 1 base, and 34 bases lay in between. Germline-derived CDR1 and CDR2 are LNHDA and SQIVND (reference sequence). The CDR3 reads CASSKEVDFYSPRPLVQETQYF. The CDR3 bases are TGTGCCAGTAGTAAGGAAGTGGATTTCTACTCCCCCAGGCCCCTCGTCCAAGAGACCCAGTACTTC.

This clone was observed a few times. This chain joins TRBV11-2 and TRBJ2-1; no clear D. V dropped 0 bases and J dropped 4 bases, with 10 bases sitting between them. Germline V CDR1 and CDR2: SGHAT, FQNNGV. The CDR3 spans 15 residues. In DNA form, the CDR3 reads TGTGCCAGCAGCTTAGATCTAGTAGAATACAATGAGCAGTTCTTC. The encoded protein is CASSLDLVEYNEQFF.

The V call is TRBV19, the J call TRBJ2-3; tentatively, D is TRBD1 (6 bases). This CDR3 region has 13 residues. In germline, CDR1 is LNHDA, CDR2 SQIVND (reference sequence). V lost 6 bases, J lost 2 bases, and 9 bases lay in between. CDR3 sequence: CASSGDNTDTQYF. In nucleotides, the CDR3 is TGTGCCAGTAGCGGGGACAACACAGATACGCAGTATTTT. The variable domain in full, completed from reference TRBV19 and TRBJ2-3, reads DGGITQSPKYLFRKEGQNVTLSCEQNLNHDAMYWYRQDPGQGLRLIYYSQIVNDFQKGDIAEGYSVSREKKESFPLTVTSAQKNPTAFYLCASSGDNTDTQYFGPGTRLTVL.

The chain joins TRBV9 to TRBJ2-2, with a possible D match to TRBD2 (6 bases). Deletions cut 4 bases from V and 0 bases from J, with 10 bases between. CDR1 is SGDLS, CDR2 YYNGEE, per germline. The CDR3 is 15 amino acids. The CDR3 DNA reads TGTGCCAGCAGCTTCGGGACTCCGAACACCGGGGAGCTGTTTTTT. As protein: CASSFGTPNTGELFF.

The chain has TRBV7-2 and TRBJ1-1, with D possibly being TRBD1 (5 bases). Between the trimmed V and J ends, which lost 6 bases and 7 bases, there was a span of 21 bases. This CDR3 comprises 15 residues. Germline V gene sequence: CDR1 SGHTA, CDR2 FQGNSA. For the CDR3, the DNA is TGTGCCAGCAGTCACGTGGGCAGGGCTAGTATTGAAGCTTTCTTT. As protein: CASSHVGRASIEAFF.

The chain employs TRBV29-1 and TRBJ1-2; 8 nucleotides agree with TRBD1. With 5 bases clipped from V and 7 bases from J, the junction kept 6 bases outside the gene matches. From germline, CDR1 is SQVTM and CDR2 ANQGSEA. The CDR3 is 12 amino acids. The CDR3 nucleotides are TGCAGCGTTTCCCAGGGGGCAGGTGGCTACACCTTC. Amino acids: CSVSQGAGGYTF.

The V call is TRBV4-2, the J call TRBJ1-1, with 9 bases that match TRBD1. Germline V lookup: CDR1 LGHNA, CDR2 YNFKEQ. The V segment lost 3 bases and the J segment 8 bases; nucleotides outside the gene matches: 7. The length of the CDR3 is 14 residues. This CDR3 reads CASSHMDRGGEAFF. The CDR3 coding sequence is TGTGCCAGCAGCCACATGGACAGGGGAGGGGAAGCTTTCTTT.

The chain carries TRBV12-5 and TRBJ2-1; TRBD1 aligns across 7 bases. CDR1 is LGHNT and CDR2 is FRNRAP in the germline V gene. The V segment lost 10 bases and the J segment 7 bases; nucleotides outside the gene matches: 7. This CDR3 comprises 12 residues. The CDR3 sequence: CATGQTRNEQFF. The DNA for the CDR3 is TGTGCTACGGGACAGACCCGAAATGAGCAGTTCTTC.

The chain combines TRBV7-2 with TRBJ2-3, with D uncertain. Germline V gene data show CDR1 as SGHTA and CDR2 as FQGNSA. This CDR3 region has 14 residues. The ends were cut back, 2 bases at V and 8 bases at J, with 14 bases in the middle. DNA for the CDR3: TGTGCCAGCAGCTTATCCCATACAAGAGGTACGCAGTATTTT. Its translation: CASSLSHTRGTQYF.

This clone was counted only a few times. The chain links TRBV5-6 to TRBJ2-1, with 7 bases identical to TRBD2. The CDR3 runs 14 residues. Germline trimming cut 2 bases from V and 4 bases from J; bases unmatched to any gene: 3. Germline V gene sequence: CDR1 SGHDT, CDR2 YYEEEE. CDR3 sequence (DNA): TGTGCCAGCAGCTTAGGGCGGGGGTACAATGAGCAGTTCTTC. This translates into CASSLGRGYNEQFF.

The chain couples TRBV2 to TRBJ1-6; TRBD1 matches 7 bases. The CDR3 covers 14 residues. The germline V gene encodes CDR1 SNHLY and CDR2 FYNNEI. Germline trimming cut 3 bases from V and 7 bases from J; bases unmatched to any gene: 3. The CDR3 region is CASSEGQPNSPLHF. CDR3 coding DNA: TGTGCCAGCAGTGAGGGACAGCCAAATTCACCCCTCCACTTT.

The V call is TRBV7-9, the J call TRBJ1-3; TRBD1 matches at 9 bases. Losses at the gene ends were 3 bases for V and 0 bases for J; bases not matched to a gene: 9. Germline CDR1 is SEHNR and CDR2 is FQNEAQ (reference sequence). This CDR3 region has 18 residues. CDR3 DNA sequence: TGTGCCAGCAGCTTTCCGATACAGGGGGCCCACTCTGGAAACACCATATATTTT. This encodes CASSFPIQGAHSGNTIYF.

This clone came up a few times. At one end, the junction sequence differs from germline, possibly due to a read error. The V call is TRBV7-9, the J call TRBJ2-1; D is uncertain. CDR1 and CDR2 (germline): SEHNR, FQNEAQ (reference sequence). The CDR3 spans 11 residues. The CDR3, as DNA: TGTGCCAGCAGCTCCAACAATGAGCAGTTCTTC. It encodes CASSSNNEQFF.

The DNA for the CDR3 is TGCGCCAGCAGACCCGGATTCCCCAGGGCAGATACGCAGTATTTT. As protein: CASRPGFPRADTQYF. The gene calls are TRBV5-1 and TRBJ2-3, with TRBD1 as a possible D gene (5 bases). This CDR3 is built from 15 residues. The germline gives CDR1 SGHRS, CDR2 YFSETQ. Trimming removed 5 bases at V and 4 bases at J, with 17 bases between. The full variable domain, with the rest looked up from reference TRBV5-1 and TRBJ2-3, is KAGVTQTPRYLIKTRGQQVTLSCSPISGHRSVSWYQQTPGQGLQFLFEYFSETQRNKGNFPGRFSGRQFSNSRSEMNVSTLELGDSALYLCASRPGFPRADTQYFGPGTRLTVL.

Only a few counts were recorded for this clone. The chain links TRBV19 to TRBJ1-6, with 8 bases identical to TRBD1. CDR3 length equals 17 residues. Germline V gene lookup returns CDR1 LNHDA and CDR2 SQIVND (reference sequence). The junction had 5 bases not matched to a gene; V was cut back by 4 bases and J by 0 bases. The CDR3 nucleotides are TGTGCCAGTAGTAGGGACAGGCCAAGCTCCTATAATTCACCCCTCCACTTT. Translation gives CASSRDRPSSYNSPLHF.

The CDR3 coding sequence is TGCGCCAGCAGCTTGGCCGGCGGGACGGGGGGCGGAAATGAAAAACTGTTTTTT. It specifies CASSLAGGTGGGNEKLFF. The chain employs TRBV5-1 and TRBJ1-4, with D possibly matching TRBD1 (6 bases). This CDR3 contains 18 residues. Trimming removed 0 bases at V and 5 bases at J, with 20 bases between. CDR1 SGHRS and CDR2 YFSETQ come from the germline V gene.

This chain connects TRBV2 to TRBJ2-1, with D unresolved. The CDR3 is 11 residues long. V lost 6 bases and J 9 bases, leaving 9 bases between the germline ends. Germline-derived CDR1 and CDR2 are SNHLY and FYNNEI. CDR3 loop: CASRWAREQFF. The CDR3 DNA reads TGTGCCAGCAGATGGGCTCGTGAGCAGTTCTTC.

The chain combines TRBV6-1 with TRBJ1-1; D gene unclear. Germline V lookup: CDR1 MNHNS, CDR2 SASEGT. The CDR3 has 14 residues. V shed 7 bases and J shed 2 bases, with 14 bases lying between them. The CDR3 here is CASTPVQPNTEAFF. The CDR3, as DNA: TGTGCCAGCACCCCCGTACAGCCAAACACTGAAGCTTTCTTT.

V usage is TRBV19 and J usage is TRBJ1-4; 9 bases line up with TRBD1. The CDR3 totals 16 residues. With 4 bases clipped from V and 7 bases from J, the junction kept 10 bases outside the gene matches. Germline assignment: CDR1 LNHDA and CDR2 SQIVND (reference sequence). The CDR3 loop reads CASSTLQGALGEKLFF. The CDR3 DNA follows: TGTGCCAGTAGTACCCTACAGGGGGCGTTGGGTGAAAAACTGTTTTTT.